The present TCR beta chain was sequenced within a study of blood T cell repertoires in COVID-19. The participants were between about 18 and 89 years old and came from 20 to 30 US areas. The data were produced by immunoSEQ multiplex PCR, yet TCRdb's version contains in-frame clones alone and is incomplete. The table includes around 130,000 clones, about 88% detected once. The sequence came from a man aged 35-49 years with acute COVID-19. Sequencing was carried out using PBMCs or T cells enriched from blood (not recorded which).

The CDR3 nucleotides are TGTGCCAGCAGCTCCCAGGGGGGCTCCTACAATGAGCAGTTCTTC. Residues: CASSSQGGSYNEQFF. The chain is built from TRBV7-3 and TRBJ2-1; tentative D call: TRBD1 (7 bases). V lost 4 bases and J lost 0, with 10 bases in between. The CDR3 loop spans 15 amino acids. The germline V gene encodes CDR1 SGHTA and CDR2 FQGTGA.